This passage covers 18 T cell receptor beta chains from one sample sequenced in a study of CD8 T cells in ankylosing spondylitis. Via MiXCR, TCRdb re-called the 5' RACE reads, giving one row per CDR3 protein. Of approximately 190,000 distinct CDR3 sequences listed, 13% were seen once; the top ten hold more than 9.5%. Sequenced material: blood, either unsorted or a sorted T cell fraction (not recorded which). The origin of the receptors is a female donor with ankylosing spondylitis or in good health (not recorded which).

This clonotype was found many times. V usage is TRBV20-1 and J usage is TRBJ2-5; D unclear. Trimming stripped 8 bases from V and 5 bases from J, with 12 bases between. In germline, CDR1 is DFQATT, CDR2 SNEGSKA (reference sequence). The CDR3 sequence is 11 residues long. CDR3: CSKDQPETQYF. As DNA, the CDR3 is TGCAGTAAGGATCAGCCGGAGACCCAGTACTTC.

This clonotype showed up many times. The V call is TRBV4-2, the J call TRBJ2-7, with 10 bases aligning to TRBD2. The V gene end was trimmed by 1 base and the J gene end by 3 bases; junction bases not matched to a gene: 3. CDR1 LGHNA and CDR2 YNFKEQ come from the germline V gene. The CDR3 runs to 15 residues. The CDR3 DNA reads TGTGCCAGCAGCCAAGGGACTAGCGGAGTCTACGAGCAGTACTTC. Its translation: CASSQGTSGVYEQYF.

This clonotype was detected ten times or more. The gene calls are TRBV7-9 and TRBJ2-7; D not resolved. Germline-derived CDR1 and CDR2 are SEHNR and FQNEAQ (reference sequence). The CDR3 has 13 amino acids. V was shortened by 0 bases and J by 3 bases, with 6 bases between the two germline ends. CDR3 coding DNA: TGTGCCAGCAGCTTAGCGGGGAACTACGAGCAGTACTTC. Translation gives CASSLAGNYEQYF.

There are many counts of this clonotype. V usage is TRBV6-2 or TRBV6-3 and J usage is TRBJ1-1; a weak D match, TRBD1 (6 bases). This CDR3 is 13 amino acids long. V lost 6 bases, J lost 5 bases, and 13 bases lay in between. CDR1 is MNHEY, CDR2 SVGEGT, per germline. For the CDR3, the DNA is TGTGCCAGCAGAAAAACAGGGTTTACTGAAGCTTTCTTT. Encoded protein: CASRKTGFTEAFF.

In this sample, this clonotype turned up a few times. Compared with germline, one end of the junction differs, possibly owing to a read error. The V gene is TRBV12-3 or TRBV12-4, the J gene TRBJ2-7; 9 bases map to TRBD1. This CDR3 has 12 amino acids. CDR3 protein: CASSLGTGDLSF. As DNA, the CDR3 is TGTGCCAGCAGTTTAGGGACAGGGGACCTCTCCTTC.

This clonotype was observed a handful of times. The V call is TRBV6-1, the J call TRBJ2-2; D gene ambiguous. The germline CDR1 and CDR2 sequences are MNHNS and SASEGT. The V gene lost 1 base and the J gene lost 5 bases, with 5 bases spanning the gap. CDR3 length: 13 amino acids. CDR3 amino acids: CASSEGGTGELFF. The DNA for the CDR3 is TGTGCCAGCAGTGAAGGGGGTACCGGGGAGCTGTTTTTT.

The chain combines TRBV5-1 with TRBJ1-1, with D maybe TRBD1 (6 bases). Germline V lookup: CDR1 SGHRS, CDR2 YFSETQ. V was shortened by 7 bases and J by 6 bases, with 19 bases between the two germline ends. The CDR3 is made up of 14 amino acids. The CDR3 region has the DNA TGCGCCAGCTCCAAAAAGTGGGAGGGGGCTGAAGCTTTCTTT. This sequence encodes CASSKKWEGAEAFF.

This clonotype has at least ten counts. The V call is TRBV20-1, the J call TRBJ2-3; the match to TRBD1 covers 7 bases. The V and J ends lost 3 bases and 3 bases, in that order; junction bases with no gene match: 9. Germline assignment: CDR1 DFQATT and CDR2 SNEGSKA (reference sequence). CDR3 length equals 15 residues. This CDR3 is CSARGPAGGTDTQYF. CDR3 DNA sequence: TGCAGTGCTAGGGGACCGGCAGGGGGAACAGATACGCAGTATTTT.

The rearrangement links TRBV29-1 to TRBJ2-2; no clear D. V shed 4 bases and J shed 5 bases, with 11 bases lying between them. Germline-derived CDR1 and CDR2 are SQVTM and ANQGSEA. This CDR3 contains 13 residues. As DNA, the CDR3 is TGCAGCGTTGGTTTGCGTGTAACCGGGGAGCTGTTTTTT. The encoded protein is CSVGLRVTGELFF.

On this clonotype itself: This could be a read error, since a much larger clone is one nucleotide away. The chain combines TRBV5-1 with TRBJ1-3; unclear D gene. Germline V lookup: CDR1 SGHRS, CDR2 YFSETQ. This CDR3 has 14 amino acids. CDR3 in amino acids: CASKYESSGNIIYF. CDR3 DNA: TGCGCCAGCAAGTACGAAAGCTCTGGAAACATCATATATTTT.

This clonotype was recorded at least ten times. CDR3 amino acids: CASSPRQGSTGELFF. CDR3 nucleotide sequence: TGTGCCAGCAGCCCCCGACAGGGTAGCACCGGGGAGCTGTTTTTT. The chain has TRBV7-2 and TRBJ2-2; 7 bases line up with TRBD1. After removal of 5 bases from V and 4 bases from J, the junction contained 7 bases not matched to a gene. This CDR3 comprises 15 residues. Germline loops: CDR1 SGHTA, CDR2 FQGNSA.

CDR3 DNA: TGTGCCACGGGGACACCGAACACCGGGGAGCTGTTTTTT. This encodes CATGTPNTGELFF. The rearrangement joins TRBV6-1 to TRBJ2-2, with a possible D match to TRBD1 (6 bases). Per the germline V gene, CDR1 is MNHNS and CDR2 is SASEGT. This CDR3 contains 13 residues. The V end lost 10 bases, the J end lost 0 bases, and 9 bases lay between the germline ends.

The rearrangement joins TRBV20-1 to TRBJ1-2; perhaps TRBD1 as D (5 bases). The germline CDR1 and CDR2 sequences are DFQATT and SNEGSKA (reference sequence). Trimming left V 1 base short and J 1 base short, with 7 bases between. CDR3 length equals 13 residues. The CDR3 is CSARVQVNYGYTF. The CDR3 nucleotides are TGCAGTGCTAGAGTACAGGTTAACTATGGCTACACCTTC.

This clonotype was found many times. The chain couples TRBV5-5 to TRBJ2-2; 9 nucleotides line up with TRBD2. V lost 0 bases to trimming and J lost 7 bases; unmatched junction nucleotides: 10. This CDR3 contains 17 residues. Germline CDR1 and CDR2: SGHKS and YYEKEE (reference sequence). DNA of the CDR3: TGTGCCAGCAGCTTGGACCCCGTAGCGGGAGACTTCGGGGAGCTGTTTTTT. This encodes CASSLDPVAGDFGELFF.

This clonotype was observed at least ten times. The chain has TRBV4-3 and TRBJ2-2; D gene ambiguous. The germline CDR1 and CDR2 sequences are LGHNA and YSLEER. V lost 5 bases and J 3 bases, leaving 10 bases between the germline ends. This CDR3 region has 14 residues. In DNA form, the CDR3 reads TGCGCCAGCAGCACAGCGCGGTACACCGGGGAGCTGTTTTTT. It translates to CASSTARYTGELFF.

At least ten counts were recorded for this clonotype. This rearrangement joins TRBV11-2 to TRBJ1-6; unclear D gene. Trimming stripped 1 base from V and 0 bases from J, with 7 bases between. The CDR3 runs 16 residues. CDR1 SGHAT and CDR2 FQNNGV come from the germline V gene. The CDR3 protein is CASSLGQSSYNSPLHF. The CDR3 coding sequence is TGTGCCAGCAGCTTAGGGCAGAGCTCCTATAATTCACCCCTCCACTTT.

This rearrangement joins TRBV10-3 to TRBJ2-7, with TRBD2 matching 15 bases. Germline values: CDR1 ENHRY, CDR2 SYGVKD. CDR3 length: 16 residues. The V segment lost 4 bases and the J segment 1 base; nucleotides outside the gene matches: 2. The CDR3 region is CAISGTSGRESYEQYF. DNA for the CDR3: TGTGCCATCAGTGGGACTAGCGGGAGGGAATCCTACGAGCAGTACTTC.

This clonotype was found a few times. The gene calls are TRBV27 and TRBJ2-3; 8 bases are shared with TRBD2. Germline trimming cut 3 bases from V and 4 bases from J; bases unmatched to any gene: 3. The germline V gene encodes CDR1 MNHEY and CDR2 SMNVEV (reference sequence). The CDR3 is 14 residues long. CDR3 nucleotides: TGTGCCAGCAGTTTTTCAGCGGGAGCAGATACGCAGTATTTT. Translation gives CASSFSAGADTQYF.